Below, 29 T cell receptor beta chains from the same sample are listed, as sequenced in a study of T cells in pancreatic ductal adenocarcinoma. Surgery without prior neoadjuvant therapy was the treatment of the selected pancreatic ductal adenocarcinoma patients. The repertoire was sequenced with immunoSEQ multiplex PCR; TCRdb's copy has only in-frame clones and lacks some. In the table there are about 98,000 clones, over 90% of which are singletons. The sequenced material came from PBMCs. Every receptor here comes from a human donor with pancreatic ductal adenocarcinoma.

This clone was detected a few times. V is TRBV2 and J is TRBJ2-3; TRBD1 matches at 10 bases. The CDR3 runs 14 residues. Trimming cost V 4 bases and J 3 bases; bases outside gene matches: 1. Germline lookup yields CDR1 SNHLY and CDR2 FYNNEI. The CDR3 sequence: CASSGQGATDTQYF. The CDR3 bases are TGTGCCAGCAGTGGACAGGGGGCAACAGATACGCAGTATTTT.

The chain employs TRBV5-1 and TRBJ2-1, with 8 bases aligning to TRBD2. This CDR3 has 19 residues. CDR1 is SGHRS and CDR2 is YFSETQ in the germline V gene. V lost 0 bases to trimming and J lost 6 bases; unmatched junction nucleotides: 17. In DNA form, the CDR3 reads TGCGCCAGCAGCTTGGGACTACTAACCAGCGGGAGTACAATCAATGAGCAGTTCTTC. This translates into CASSLGLLTSGSTINEQFF. The full variable domain, completed using reference TRBV5-1 and TRBJ2-1, is KAGVTQTPRYLIKTRGQQVTLSCSPISGHRSVSWYQQTPGQGLQFLFEYFSETQRNKGNFPGRFSGRQFSNSRSEMNVSTLELGDSALYLCASSLGLLTSGSTINEQFFGPGTRLTVL.

The chain links TRBV4-3 to TRBJ2-7; 7 nucleotides match TRBD1. Looked up from germline, CDR1 is LGHNA and CDR2 is YSLEER. V lost 4 bases, J lost 3 bases, and 21 bases stayed unmatched. The length of the CDR3 is 19 residues. CDR3 sequence reads: CASSPFWQGVTGSIYEQYF. CDR3 nucleotides: TGCGCCAGCAGCCCCTTTTGGCAGGGGGTAACTGGGTCTATCTACGAGCAGTACTTC.

J is TRBJ2-5 and V is TRBV5-4, with D unresolved. The CDR3 loop spans 12 amino acids. Germline V gene lookup returns CDR1 SGHNT and CDR2 YYREEE (reference sequence). Trimming stripped 3 bases from V and 5 bases from J, with 8 bases between. The CDR3 reads CASSSFGETQYF. CDR3 DNA sequence: TGTGCCAGCAGCTCGTTCGGTGAGACCCAGTACTTC.

The table lists this clone with a count of one. The chain carries TRBV7-2 and TRBJ2-2, with 12 bases identical to TRBD2. Germline V gives CDR1 SGHTA, CDR2 FQGNSA. Unmatched junction bases numbered 6, after V lost 1 base and J lost 3 bases. The CDR3 sequence is 18 residues long. The CDR3 DNA follows: TGTGCCAGCAGCTTAGTCCCTAGCGGGGGGGACTACACCGGGGAGCTGTTTTTT. Residues: CASSLVPSGGDYTGELFF.

The rearrangement uses TRBV5-4 and TRBJ2-3, with D perhaps matching TRBD1 (6 bases). V was cut by 2 bases and J by 5 bases, with 12 bases left in between. Germline CDR1 reads SGHNT; CDR2 reads YYREEE (reference sequence). The CDR3 totals 14 residues. The CDR3 region has the DNA TGTGCCAGCAGCTTTGAGGGGGTTCAAGATACGCAGTATTTT. It translates to CASSFEGVQDTQYF.

The chain has TRBV4-1 and TRBJ2-7, with 8 nucleotides matching TRBD2. This CDR3 is 15 amino acids long. The germline gives CDR1 MGHRA, CDR2 YSYEKL. Trimming cost V 2 bases and J 1 base; bases outside gene matches: 4. CDR3 bases: TGCGCCAGCAGCCAAATCGGGGGGGGGTCCTACGAGCAGTACTTC. The encoded protein is CASSQIGGGSYEQYF.

V usage is TRBV6-6 and J usage is TRBJ2-1; D remains unclear. In germline, CDR1 is MNHNY, CDR2 SVGAGI (reference sequence). Trimming removed 6 bases from V and 9 bases from J, with 12 bases in between. This CDR3 has 12 residues. The CDR3 bases are TGTGCCAGCAGCGGAGACTTCAGTGAGCAGTTCTTC. The encoded protein is CASSGDFSEQFF.

The chain carries TRBV6-5 and TRBJ2-7; the D gene is possibly TRBD2 (6 bases). The germline V gene encodes CDR1 MNHEY and CDR2 SVGAGI. V was shortened by 11 bases and J by 4 bases, with 15 bases between the two germline ends. The CDR3 totals 12 residues. This CDR3 reads CAPPPGSYEQYF. The DNA for the CDR3 is TGTGCCCCACCCCCCGGGAGTTACGAGCAGTACTTC.

The genes are TRBV6-1 and TRBJ1-5, with 8 bases that match TRBD1. Germline assignment: CDR1 MNHNS and CDR2 SASEGT. J gave up 6 bases and V 7 bases, and 5 bases lay outside the gene matches. The CDR3 sequence is 13 residues long. CDR3 amino acids: CASKTGGLQPQHF. The CDR3 DNA is TGTGCCAGCAAAACAGGGGGTCTTCAGCCCCAGCATTTT.

The genes are TRBV7-9 and TRBJ2-1; a possible D gene is TRBD2 (5 bases). This CDR3 has 15 amino acids. Deletions cut 2 bases from V and 4 bases from J, with 12 bases between. Germline CDR1 reads SEHNR; CDR2 reads FQNEAQ (reference sequence). This chain's CDR3 is CASSLRSGTYNEQFF. In DNA form, the CDR3 reads TGTGCCAGCAGCTTAAGGAGCGGTACTTACAATGAGCAGTTCTTC.

The chain employs TRBV6-6 and TRBJ2-5; D is unclear. V lost 0 bases to trimming and J lost 2 bases, with 7 bases between them. The V gene's germline CDR1 is MNHNY and CDR2 SVGAGI (reference sequence). The CDR3 runs 14 residues. CDR3: CASSYSGRQETQYF. As DNA, the CDR3 is TGTGCCAGCAGTTACTCTGGCAGGCAAGAGACCCAGTACTTC.

This clone was picked up one time. The chain carries TRBV6-5 and TRBJ2-7; maybe TRBD1 (6 bases). This CDR3 spans 14 amino acids. CDR1 is MNHEY, CDR2 SVGAGI, per germline. With 2 bases removed from V and 6 bases from J, the gap between germline ends came to 14 bases. CDR3 residues: CASSYGAGVREQYF. The DNA for the CDR3 is TGTGCCAGCAGTTACGGGGCAGGGGTTCGCGAGCAGTACTTC.

The V gene is TRBV29-1, the J gene TRBJ2-3; 12 nucleotides line up with TRBD2. The CDR3 covers 15 residues. Germline V gene sequence: CDR1 SQVTM, CDR2 ANQGSEA. The trim removed 3 bases at V and 4 bases at J, leaving 5 bases unmatched. CDR3 nucleotides: TGCAGCGTTGACGGGCTAGCGGGAGGGGCAGATACGCAGTATTTT. The encoded protein is CSVDGLAGGADTQYF.

The rearrangement links TRBV7-9 to TRBJ2-1; unclear D gene. This CDR3 comprises 16 residues. V was shortened by 1 base and J by 0 bases, with 10 bases between the two germline ends. Germline V gives CDR1 SEHNR, CDR2 FQNEAQ (reference sequence). The DNA of the CDR3 is TGTGCCAGCAGCTTAGATTTCACGAGCTCCTACAATGAGCAGTTCTTC. Translating gives CASSLDFTSSYNEQFF.

V is TRBV6-5 and J is TRBJ1-3, with D perhaps TRBD1 (5 bases). The germline V and J ends were trimmed by 2 bases and 4 bases, with 15 bases remaining between them. The CDR3 has 16 amino acids. CDR1 is MNHEY, CDR2 SVGAGI, per germline. CDR3 bases: TGTGCCAGCAGTTACACCATCGGGGGAGAAGGAAACACCATATATTTT. It yields the protein CASSYTIGGEGNTIYF.

The chain uses TRBV29-1 and TRBJ2-7; TRBD2 matches at 11 bases. The trim removed 3 bases at V and 1 base at J, leaving 8 bases unmatched. CDR1 is SQVTM, CDR2 ANQGSEA, per germline. The CDR3 is 16 amino acids. This CDR3 reads CSVEDLAGGMSYEQYF. The CDR3 nucleotides are TGCAGCGTTGAGGATCTAGCGGGAGGAATGTCCTACGAGCAGTACTTC.

The V call is TRBV7-9, the J call TRBJ1-1; a weak D match, TRBD1 (6 bases). Trimming removed 5 bases from V and 1 base from J, with 8 bases in between. Germline V gene lookup returns CDR1 SEHNR and CDR2 FQNEAQ (reference sequence). The CDR3 spans 13 residues. CDR3 sequence: CASSPTGNTEAFF. In nucleotides, the CDR3 is TGTGCCAGCAGCCCGACAGGGAACACTGAAGCTTTCTTT.

The J gene is TRBJ2-3, the V gene TRBV18; perhaps TRBD1 as D (5 bases). The germline V and J ends were trimmed by 2 bases and 8 bases, with 17 bases remaining between them. The CDR3 runs 15 residues. Germline-derived CDR1 and CDR2 are KGHSH and LQKENI. The CDR3: CASSPDTGALSTQYF. The CDR3 coding sequence is TGTGCCAGCTCACCAGATACAGGCGCTTTGTCTACGCAGTATTTT.

This sequence joins TRBV2 and TRBJ2-6; 9 bases line up with TRBD1. The CDR3 contains 17 residues. J was trimmed by 2 bases and V by 4 bases; bases with no gene match: 6. Germline V gene data show CDR1 as SNHLY and CDR2 as FYNNEI. The CDR3 spells CASSAGTGRPGANVLTF. As DNA, the CDR3 is TGTGCCAGCAGTGCCGGGACAGGGCGCCCTGGGGCCAACGTCCTGACTTTC.

This clone was recorded once. The V call is TRBV18, the J call TRBJ2-7; D possibly corresponds to TRBD2 (5 bases). CDR1 KGHSH and CDR2 LQKENI come from the germline V gene. This CDR3 has 12 residues. The germline V and J ends were trimmed by 5 bases and 6 bases, with 11 bases remaining between them. CDR3 bases: TGTGCCAGCTCAAATCCTACTAGCGAGCAGTACTTC. Amino acid sequence: CASSNPTSEQYF.

The rearrangement links TRBV4-1 to TRBJ2-1; D uncertain. The germline CDR1 and CDR2 sequences are MGHRA and YSYEKL. CDR3 size: 13 residues. The V and J ends lost 6 bases and 10 bases respectively, with 16 bases between them. The CDR3 region has the DNA TGCGCCAGCAGTTTAAGCGAGCCTTCGGAGCAGTTCTTC. Protein: CASSLSEPSEQFF.

V gene TRBV6-5 combines with J gene TRBJ1-5; D remains ambiguous. The CDR3 is 10 amino acids. V lost 8 bases and J lost 6, with 5 bases in between. The germline V gene has CDR1 MNHEY and CDR2 SVGAGI. The CDR3, as DNA: TGTGCCAGCGGGAGTCAGCCCCAGCATTTT. Amino acid sequence: CASGSQPQHF.

A single count supports this clone. The chain is built from TRBV11-2 and TRBJ2-1; TRBD2 agrees at 13 bases. The CDR3 runs to 16 residues. V shed 5 bases and J 8 bases; nucleotides not matched to a gene: 9. Germline V gives CDR1 SGHAT, CDR2 FQNNGV. The CDR3 DNA follows: TGTGCCAGCAGCCGCGGACTAGCGGGAGATTACCATGAGCAGTTCTTC. It translates to CASSRGLAGDYHEQFF.

As for this clone: At one end the junction does not follow the germline gene, possibly because of a read error. The genes are TRBV18 and TRBJ2-1; 11 nucleotides line up with TRBD2. From germline, CDR1 is KGHSH and CDR2 LQKENI. The CDR3 consists of 12 residues. CDR3 in amino acids: CKTSGGHNEQFF. In DNA form, the CDR3 reads TGCAAAACTAGCGGGGGCCACAATGAGCAGTTCTTC.

The genes are TRBV7-7 and TRBJ2-3, with D uncertain. Trimming took 1 base from V and 0 from J, leaving 8 bases between them. From germline, CDR1 is SSHAT and CDR2 FNYEAQ (reference sequence). The CDR3 length is 15 residues. In DNA form, the CDR3 reads TGTGCCAGCAGCTTAGGAGGCGCTAGCACAGATACGCAGTATTTT. It encodes CASSLGGASTDTQYF.

V gene TRBV7-8 combines with J gene TRBJ2-7; TRBD2 agrees at 7 bases. The CDR3 is 12 amino acids. CDR1 and CDR2 from the germline V gene are SGHVS and FQNEAQ. J was trimmed by 9 bases and V by 5 bases; bases with no gene match: 7. The CDR3 DNA sequence: TGTGCCAGCAGCGGACCCGGCGGGGGGCAGTACTTC. Its translation: CASSGPGGGQYF. Full variable domain (missing parts from reference TRBV7-8 and TRBJ2-7): GAGVSQSPRYKVAKRGQDVALRCDPISGHVSLFWYQQALGQGPEFLTYFQNEAQLDKSGLPSDRFFAERPEGSVSTLKIQRTQQEDSAVYLCASSGPGGGQYFGPGTRLTVT.

This chain links TRBV7-9 with TRBJ1-3; weak D call: TRBD1 (5 bases). V gave up 4 bases and J gave up 4 bases, with 14 bases separating them. The CDR3 has 15 amino acids. In germline, CDR1 is SEHNR, CDR2 FQNEAQ (reference sequence). The CDR3 DNA reads as TGTGCCAGCAGCTCCGACAGACGATCCGGAAACACCATATATTTT. Protein product: CASSSDRRSGNTIYF.

The chain couples TRBV7-2 to TRBJ1-1, with TRBD1 as a possible D gene (6 bases). The V end lost 3 bases, the J end lost 3 bases, and 11 bases lay between the germline ends. This CDR3 has 14 residues. Germline V gene sequence: CDR1 SGHTA, CDR2 FQGNSA. Here the CDR3 DNA reads TGTGCCAGCAGCTTCGCAGGGGTGGACACTGAAGCTTTCTTT. Protein sequence: CASSFAGVDTEAFF.